This TCR beta chain derives from a study of T cell changes during pregnancy in multiple sclerosis (dated by TCRdb to 2018 to 2020). General notes on the study: The study examined how the T cell repertoire changed over the course of pregnancy in women with multiple sclerosis.

Receptor libraries were prepared by the immunoSEQ multiplex PCR assay. TCRdb retrieved this table from immuneACCESS and kept in-frame rearrangements only. Not all clones are present; in checked studies, unresolved V genes account for under half, and no reason is known for the remainder. For this sample there are 15,000 to 17,000 clones; roughly 83% appear just once. The ten largest clones take up about 15% of the sample. In the case of this clone: The target of this receptor is not known. Per-base quality was not reported, and no clone a single base away is much larger than it.

At the junction V is shortened by 6 bases and J by 2 bases, with 7 bases in between. As encoded in the germline V gene, CDR1 is SNHLY while CDR2 is FYNNEI. Taken from cysteine to phenylalanine, the CDR3 has 12 residues. Of all the DNA, just the CDR3 is kept, 36 bases in frame from base 1. The chain is made from TRBV2 and TRBJ1-1, with no D gene named confidently. The source of this sequence is a female donor in good health, enrolled as a control in a pregnancy study. The sample consisted of CD8+ T cells from peripheral blood mononuclear cells, taken after pregnancy. The CDR3 is CASSLINTEAFF. The DNA is as follows: TGTGCCAGCAGCCTAATCAACACTGAAGCTTTCTTT.